The 3 T cell receptor beta chains presented below share a single source sample, sequenced in a study of control samples from healthy donors and cancer patients. The repertoire was sequenced with immunoSEQ multiplex PCR; TCRdb's copy has only in-frame clones and lacks some. There are some 210,000 clones in the sample; approximately 90% occur only once, and approximately 1.8% lies in the top ten. The specimen sequenced was blood. The receptors derive from a man aged 25 to 45 in good health.

This chain links TRBV2 with TRBJ2-7; the match to TRBD1 covers 7 bases. The V and J ends lost 11 bases and 0 bases, in that order; junction bases with no gene match: 10. Germline V gene lookup returns CDR1 SNHLY and CDR2 FYNNEI. The CDR3 runs to 14 residues. The chain's CDR3 is CAARGQGSSYEQYF. Here the CDR3 DNA reads TGTGCCGCTAGGGGGCAGGGGAGCTCCTACGAGCAGTACTTC.

The rearrangement links TRBV15 to TRBJ2-3, with D possibly matching TRBD1 (5 bases). Germline values: CDR1 LNHNV, CDR2 YYDKDF (reference sequence). The CDR3 runs to 14 residues. Trimming cost V 4 bases and J 1 base, with 9 bases left between them. Here the CDR3 reads CATSIRVGTDTQYF. Written as DNA, the CDR3 is TGTGCCACCAGCATCAGGGTGGGCACAGATACGCAGTATTTT.

The J gene is TRBJ2-2, the V gene TRBV10-3, with D possibly matching TRBD1 (5 bases). Trimming took 6 bases from V and 7 from J, leaving 21 bases between them. Germline V gene data show CDR1 as ENHRY and CDR2 as SYGVKD. The CDR3 is 16 amino acids. The CDR3 DNA sequence: TGTGCCATCAGCAGCCATTTTGGGGCCCGGAGCGGGGAGCTGTTTTTT. Translated, it gives CAISSHFGARSGELFF.